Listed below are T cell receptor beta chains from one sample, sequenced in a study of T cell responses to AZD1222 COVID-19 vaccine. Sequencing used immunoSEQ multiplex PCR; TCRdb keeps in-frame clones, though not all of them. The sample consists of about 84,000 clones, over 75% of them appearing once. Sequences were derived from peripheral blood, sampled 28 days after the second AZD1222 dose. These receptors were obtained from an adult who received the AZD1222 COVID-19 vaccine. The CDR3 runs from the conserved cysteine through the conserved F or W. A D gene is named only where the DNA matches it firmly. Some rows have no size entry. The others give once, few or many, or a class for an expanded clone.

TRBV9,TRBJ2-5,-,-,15,CASSVTGGLQETQYF,TGTGCCAGCAGCGTTACGGGGGGCCTCCAAGAGACCCAGTACTTC
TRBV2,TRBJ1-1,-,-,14,CASIRNPRDTEAFF,TGTGCCAGCATTAGGAACCCCAGGGACACTGAAGCTTTCTTT
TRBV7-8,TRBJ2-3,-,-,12,CASSPHRDTQYF,TGTGCCAGCAGCCCACACCGGGATACGCAGTATTTT
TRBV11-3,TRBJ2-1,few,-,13,CASSLDSYNEQFF,TGTGCCAGCAGCTTAGATTCCTACAATGAGCAGTTCTTC
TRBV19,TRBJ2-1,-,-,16,CASSPSQSIQYNEQFF,TGTGCCAGTAGCCCTTCGCAGTCGATTCAGTACAATGAGCAGTTCTTC
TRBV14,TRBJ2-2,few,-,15,CASSQALGPTGELFF,TGTGCCAGCAGCCAAGCGCTGGGACCCACCGGGGAGCTGTTTTTT
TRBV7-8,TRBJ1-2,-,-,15,CASSWAPISGQGYTF,TGTGCCAGCAGCTGGGCGCCCATCTCCGGCCAGGGCTACACCTTC
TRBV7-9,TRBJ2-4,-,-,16,CASSLATEGTKNIQYF,TGTGCCAGCAGCTTAGCGACGGAGGGGACCAAAAACATTCAGTACTTC
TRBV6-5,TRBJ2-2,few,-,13,CASRATNTGELFF,TGTGCCAGCAGGGCCACGAACACCGGGGAGCTGTTTTTT
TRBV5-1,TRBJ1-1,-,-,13,CASSMGLETEAFF,TGCGCCAGCAGCATGGGGTTGGAGACTGAAGCTTTCTTT
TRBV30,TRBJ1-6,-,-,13,CAWSAGVGSPLHF,TGTGCCTGGAGTGCCGGGGTCGGTTCACCCCTCCACTTT
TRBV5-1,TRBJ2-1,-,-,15,CASSLGSYPYNEQFF,TGCGCCAGCAGCTTGGGTTCTTATCCATACAATGAGCAGTTCTTC
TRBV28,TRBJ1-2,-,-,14,CASSLWGRTYGYTF,TGTGCCAGCAGTTTATGGGGCAGGACCTATGGCTACACCTTC
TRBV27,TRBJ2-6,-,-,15,CASSLWLSGANVLTF,TGTGCCAGCAGTTTGTGGTTGTCTGGGGCCAACGTCCTGACTTTC
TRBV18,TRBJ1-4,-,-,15,CASSDLRGPEGKLFF,TGTGCCAGCTCGGACCTTCGGGGACCCGAAGGAAAACTGTTTTTT
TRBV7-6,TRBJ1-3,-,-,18,CASSLGVEQGISGNTIYF,TGTGCCAGCAGCTTAGGGGTCGAACAGGGAATTTCTGGAAACACCATATATTTT
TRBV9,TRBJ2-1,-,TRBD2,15,CASSVGRRGYNEQFF,TGTGCCAGCAGCGTGGGTCGGCGGGGGTACAATGAGCAGTTCTTC
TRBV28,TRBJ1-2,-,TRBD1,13,CASRRQGPYGYTF,TGTGCCAGCCGACGACAGGGCCCTTATGGCTACACCTTC
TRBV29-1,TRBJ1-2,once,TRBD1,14,CSVENRGLRYGYTF,TGCAGCGTTGAAAACAGGGGGCTACGCTATGGCTACACCTTC
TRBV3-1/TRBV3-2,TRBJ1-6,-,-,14,CASSQTAYNSPLHF,TGTGCCAGCAGCCAGACAGCCTATAATTCACCCCTCCACTTT
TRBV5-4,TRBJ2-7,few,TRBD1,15,CASSRGQGDAYEQYF,TGTGCCAGCAGCCGAGGACAGGGAGATGCCTACGAGCAGTACTTC
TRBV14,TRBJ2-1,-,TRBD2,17,CASSTLAGASSYNEQFF,TGTGCCAGCAGCACTCTAGCGGGGGCCAGCTCCTACAATGAGCAGTTCTTC
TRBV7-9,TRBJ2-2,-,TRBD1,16,CASSLPTGKDTGELFF,TGTGCCAGCAGCTTGCCGACAGGGAAGGACACCGGGGAGCTGTTTTTT
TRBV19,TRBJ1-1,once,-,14,CASSIDRGWTEAFF,TGTGCCAGTAGTATAGACAGGGGATGGACTGAAGCTTTCTTT